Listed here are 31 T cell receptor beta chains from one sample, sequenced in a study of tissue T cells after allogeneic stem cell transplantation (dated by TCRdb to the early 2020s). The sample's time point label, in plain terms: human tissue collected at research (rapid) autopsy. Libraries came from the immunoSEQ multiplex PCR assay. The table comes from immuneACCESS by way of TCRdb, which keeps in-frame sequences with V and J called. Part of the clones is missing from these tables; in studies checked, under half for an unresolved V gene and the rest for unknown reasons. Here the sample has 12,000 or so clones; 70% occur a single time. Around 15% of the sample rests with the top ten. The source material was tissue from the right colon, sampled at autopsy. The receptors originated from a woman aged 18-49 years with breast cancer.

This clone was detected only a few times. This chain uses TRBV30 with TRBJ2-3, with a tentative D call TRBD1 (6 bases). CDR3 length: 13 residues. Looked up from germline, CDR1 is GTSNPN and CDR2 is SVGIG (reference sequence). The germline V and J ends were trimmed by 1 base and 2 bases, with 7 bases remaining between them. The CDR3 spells CAWSGGPTDTQYF. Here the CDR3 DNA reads TGTGCCTGGAGTGGGGGGCCCACAGATACGCAGTATTTT.

The CDR3, as DNA: TGTGCCAGCAGCCCCTCGAGCGGGGGCTCCTACGAGCAGTACTTC. It translates to CASSPSSGGSYEQYF. The chain uses TRBV2 and TRBJ2-7, with 8 bases identical to TRBD2. V shed 6 bases and J 0 bases; nucleotides not matched to a gene: 7. The CDR3 sequence is 15 residues long. Germline values: CDR1 SNHLY, CDR2 FYNNEI.

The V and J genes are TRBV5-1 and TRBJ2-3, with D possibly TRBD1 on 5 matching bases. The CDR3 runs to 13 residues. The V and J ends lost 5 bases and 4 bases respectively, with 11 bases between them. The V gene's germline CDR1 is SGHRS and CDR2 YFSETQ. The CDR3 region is CASRVAGPDTQYF. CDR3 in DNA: TGCGCCAGCAGAGTAGCAGGGCCAGATACGCAGTATTTT.

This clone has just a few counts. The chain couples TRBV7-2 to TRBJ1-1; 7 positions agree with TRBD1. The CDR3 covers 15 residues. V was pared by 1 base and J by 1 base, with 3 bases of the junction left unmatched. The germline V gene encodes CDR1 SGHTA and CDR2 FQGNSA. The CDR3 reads CASSLGDRKNTEAFF. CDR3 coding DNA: TGTGCCAGCAGCTTAGGGGACAGAAAGAACACTGAAGCTTTCTTT.

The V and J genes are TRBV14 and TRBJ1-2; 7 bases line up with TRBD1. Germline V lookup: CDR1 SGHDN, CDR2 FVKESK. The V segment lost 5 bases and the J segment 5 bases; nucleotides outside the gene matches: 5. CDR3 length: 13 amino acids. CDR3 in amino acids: CASSWTGLYGYTF. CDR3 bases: TGTGCCAGCAGCTGGACAGGTCTTTATGGCTACACCTTC.

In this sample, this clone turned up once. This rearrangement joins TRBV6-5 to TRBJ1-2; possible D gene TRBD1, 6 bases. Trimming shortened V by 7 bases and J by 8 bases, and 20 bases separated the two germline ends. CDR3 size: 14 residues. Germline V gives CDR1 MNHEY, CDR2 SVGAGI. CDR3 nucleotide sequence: TGTGCCAGCACTCCATCAGGGGTTCTAGGCGGCTACACCTTC. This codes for CASTPSGVLGGYTF.

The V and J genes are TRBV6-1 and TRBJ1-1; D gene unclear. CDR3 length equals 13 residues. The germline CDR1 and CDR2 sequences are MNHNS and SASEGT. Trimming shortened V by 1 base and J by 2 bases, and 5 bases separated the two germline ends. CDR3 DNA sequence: TGTGCCAGCAGTGAAGGGGAAAACACTGAAGCTTTCTTT. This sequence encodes CASSEGENTEAFF.

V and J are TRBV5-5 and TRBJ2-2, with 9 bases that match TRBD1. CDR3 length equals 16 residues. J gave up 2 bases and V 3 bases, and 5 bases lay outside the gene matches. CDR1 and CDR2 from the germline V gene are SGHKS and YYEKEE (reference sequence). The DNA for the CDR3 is TGTGCCAGCAGCTCGAGGGACAGGGTAAACACCGGGGAGCTGTTTTTT. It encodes CASSSRDRVNTGELFF.

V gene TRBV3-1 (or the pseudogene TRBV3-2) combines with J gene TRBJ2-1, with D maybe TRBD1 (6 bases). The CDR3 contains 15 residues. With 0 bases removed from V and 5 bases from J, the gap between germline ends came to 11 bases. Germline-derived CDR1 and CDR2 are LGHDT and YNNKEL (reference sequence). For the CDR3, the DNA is TGTGCCAGCAGCCAAGATCGGCGACAGGACAATGAGCAGTTCTTC. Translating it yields CASSQDRRQDNEQFF.

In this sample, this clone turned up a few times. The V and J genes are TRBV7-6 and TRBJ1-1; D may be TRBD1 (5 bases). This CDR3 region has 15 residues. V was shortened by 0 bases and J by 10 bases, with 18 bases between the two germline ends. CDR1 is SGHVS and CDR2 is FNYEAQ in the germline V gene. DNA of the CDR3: TGTGCCAGCAGCTTAGCTGGTTGGGGGATCGGAGGAGCTTTCTTT. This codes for CASSLAGWGIGGAFF.

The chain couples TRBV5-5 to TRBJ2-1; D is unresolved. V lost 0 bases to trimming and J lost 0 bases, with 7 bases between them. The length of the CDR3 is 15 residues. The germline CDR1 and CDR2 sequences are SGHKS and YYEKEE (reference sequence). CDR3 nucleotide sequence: TGTGCCAGCAGCTTGGAAGCTAGCTCCTACAATGAGCAGTTCTTC. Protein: CASSLEASSYNEQFF. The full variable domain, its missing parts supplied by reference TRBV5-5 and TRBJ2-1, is DAGVTQSPTHLIKTRGQQVTLRCSPISGHKSVSWYQQVLGQGPQFIFQYYEKEERGRGNFPDRFSARQFPNYSSELNVNALLLGDSALYLCASSLEASSYNEQFFGPGTRLTVL.

CDR3 nucleotide sequence: TGTGCCAGCAGCTTAGGGGGAAGGGAGACCCAGTACTTC. This sequence encodes CASSLGGRETQYF. The chain couples TRBV7-2 to TRBJ2-5; D call uncertain. Trimming removed 1 base at V and 5 bases at J, with 8 bases between. The germline gives CDR1 SGHTA, CDR2 FQGNSA. The CDR3 covers 13 residues.

CDR3 sequence (DNA): TGTGCCAGCAGCCAAGTTGGCAAACAGGAGCATGGCTACACCTTC. Protein product: CASSQVGKQEHGYTF. J is TRBJ1-2 and V is TRBV14, with D possibly being TRBD1 (5 bases). V was trimmed by 1 base and J by 6 bases, leaving 15 bases between them. Germline V gives CDR1 SGHDN, CDR2 FVKESK. The CDR3 contains 15 residues.

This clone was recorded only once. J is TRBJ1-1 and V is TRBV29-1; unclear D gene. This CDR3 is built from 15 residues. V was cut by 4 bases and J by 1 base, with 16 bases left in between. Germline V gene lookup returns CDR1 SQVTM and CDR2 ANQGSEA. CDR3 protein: CSVVITGIENTEAFF. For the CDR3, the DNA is TGCAGCGTTGTTATTACCGGGATCGAGAACACTGAAGCTTTCTTT.

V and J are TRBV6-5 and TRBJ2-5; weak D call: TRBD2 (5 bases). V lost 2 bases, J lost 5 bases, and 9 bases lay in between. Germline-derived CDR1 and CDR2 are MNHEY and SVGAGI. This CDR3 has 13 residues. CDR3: CASSYRGSETQYF. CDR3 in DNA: TGTGCCAGCAGTTACCGGGGTTCGGAGACCCAGTACTTC.

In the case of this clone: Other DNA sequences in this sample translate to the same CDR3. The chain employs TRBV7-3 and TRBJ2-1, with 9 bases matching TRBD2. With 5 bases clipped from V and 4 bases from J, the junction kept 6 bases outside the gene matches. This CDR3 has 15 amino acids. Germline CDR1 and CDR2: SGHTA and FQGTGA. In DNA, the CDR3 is TGTGCCAGCAGCCCCTTAGCGGGGGCGTACAATGAGCAGTTCTTC. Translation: CASSPLAGAYNEQFF.

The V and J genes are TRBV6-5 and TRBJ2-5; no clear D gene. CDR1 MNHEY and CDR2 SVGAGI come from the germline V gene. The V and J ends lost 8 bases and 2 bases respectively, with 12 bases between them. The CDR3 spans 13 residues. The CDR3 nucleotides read TGTGCCAGCGCCGTGGGCGGACAAGAGACCCAGTACTTC. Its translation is CASAVGGQETQYF.

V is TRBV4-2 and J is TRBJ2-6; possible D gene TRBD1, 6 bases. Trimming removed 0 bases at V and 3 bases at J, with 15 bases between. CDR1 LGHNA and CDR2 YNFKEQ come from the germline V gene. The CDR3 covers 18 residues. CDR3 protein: CASSQDKVGGGGANVLTF. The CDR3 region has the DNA TGTGCCAGCAGCCAAGATAAAGTTGGGGGCGGTGGGGCCAACGTCCTGACTTTC.

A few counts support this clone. CDR3: CSVAPSGGSGGELFF. In nucleotides, the CDR3 is TGCAGCGTTGCGCCTAGCGGGGGGTCAGGAGGGGAGCTGTTTTTT. The chain couples TRBV29-1 to TRBJ2-2; 11 bases are shared with TRBD2. V lost 4 bases and J lost 8; bases outside the gene matches: 9. The CDR3 is 15 amino acids. Germline-derived CDR1 and CDR2 are SQVTM and ANQGSEA.

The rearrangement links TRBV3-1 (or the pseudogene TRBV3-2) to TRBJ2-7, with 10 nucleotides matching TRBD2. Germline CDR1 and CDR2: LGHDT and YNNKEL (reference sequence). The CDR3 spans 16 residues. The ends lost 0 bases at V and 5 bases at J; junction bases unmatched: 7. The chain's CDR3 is CASSQDLGSGGNEQYF. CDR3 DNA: TGTGCCAGCAGCCAAGATTTGGGTAGCGGGGGGAACGAGCAGTACTTC.

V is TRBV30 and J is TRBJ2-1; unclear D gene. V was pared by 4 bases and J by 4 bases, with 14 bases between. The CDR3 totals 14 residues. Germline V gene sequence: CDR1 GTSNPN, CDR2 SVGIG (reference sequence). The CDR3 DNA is TGTGCCTGGAATGGTCCCAACATTTACAATGAGCAGTTCTTC. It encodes CAWNGPNIYNEQFF. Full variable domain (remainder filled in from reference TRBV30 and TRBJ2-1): SQTIHQWPATLVQPVGSPLSLECTVEGTSNPNLYWYRQAAGRGLQLLFYSVGIGQISSEVPQNLSASRPQDRQFILSSKKLLLSDSGFYLCAWNGPNIYNEQFFGPGTRLTVL.

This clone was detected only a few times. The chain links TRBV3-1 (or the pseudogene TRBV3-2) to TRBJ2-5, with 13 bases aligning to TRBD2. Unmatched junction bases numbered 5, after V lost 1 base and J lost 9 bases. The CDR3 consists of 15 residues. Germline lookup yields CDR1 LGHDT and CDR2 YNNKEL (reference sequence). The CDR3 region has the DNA TGTGCCAGCAGCCAAGGGACTAGCGGGGGCCGGGCCCAGTACTTC. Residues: CASSQGTSGGRAQYF.

As DNA, the CDR3 is TGTGCCAGCAGCTGGACAGGGACTGGAAACACCATATATTTT. Translated, it gives CASSWTGTGNTIYF. The gene calls are TRBV6-2 or TRBV6-3 and TRBJ1-3; 8 bases map to TRBD1. The CDR3 extends over 14 amino acids. The J segment lost 2 bases and the V segment lost 6 bases, leaving 3 bases of the junction unmatched. CDR1 MNHEY and CDR2 SVGEGT come from the germline V gene.

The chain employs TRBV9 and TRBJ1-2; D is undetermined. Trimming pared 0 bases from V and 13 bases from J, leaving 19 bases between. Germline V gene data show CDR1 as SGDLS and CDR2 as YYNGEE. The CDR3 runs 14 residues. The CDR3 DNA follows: TGTGCCAGCAGCGTAGATATGGCCGCCACTACCCCCACCTTC. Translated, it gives CASSVDMAATTPTF.

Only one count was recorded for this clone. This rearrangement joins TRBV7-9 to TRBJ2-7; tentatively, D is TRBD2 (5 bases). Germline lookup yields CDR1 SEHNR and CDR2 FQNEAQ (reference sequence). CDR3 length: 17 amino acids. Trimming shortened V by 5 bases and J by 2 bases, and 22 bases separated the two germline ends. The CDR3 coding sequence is TGTGCCAGCAGCCCTGCGGTCGAGGTGGAGCGGCCCTACGAGCAGTACTTC. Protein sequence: CASSPAVEVERPYEQYF.

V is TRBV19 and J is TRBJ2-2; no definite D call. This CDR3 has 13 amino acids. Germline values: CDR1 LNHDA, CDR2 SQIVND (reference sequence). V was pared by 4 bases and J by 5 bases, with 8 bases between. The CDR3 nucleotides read TGTGCCAGTAGTACAATAGTAACCGGGGAGCTGTTTTTT. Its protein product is CASSTIVTGELFF.

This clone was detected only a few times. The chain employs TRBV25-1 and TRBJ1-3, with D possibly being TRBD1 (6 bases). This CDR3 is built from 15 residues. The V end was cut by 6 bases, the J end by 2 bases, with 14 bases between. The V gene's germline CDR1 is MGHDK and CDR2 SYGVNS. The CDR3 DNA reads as TGTGCCAGCAGGGGAGGGGAGGGGGCTGGAAACACCATATATTTT. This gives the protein CASRGGEGAGNTIYF.

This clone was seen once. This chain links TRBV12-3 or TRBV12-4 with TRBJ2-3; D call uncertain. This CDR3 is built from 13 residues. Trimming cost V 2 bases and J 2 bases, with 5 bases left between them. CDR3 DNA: TGTGCCAGCAGTTTACGCCACACAGATACGCAGTATTTT. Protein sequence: CASSLRHTDTQYF.

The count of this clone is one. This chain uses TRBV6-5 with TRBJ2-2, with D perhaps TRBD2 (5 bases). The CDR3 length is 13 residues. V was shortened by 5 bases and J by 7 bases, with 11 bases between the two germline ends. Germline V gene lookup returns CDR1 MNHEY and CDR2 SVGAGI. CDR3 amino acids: CASSPLDHGELFF. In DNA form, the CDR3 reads TGTGCCAGCAGTCCACTAGATCACGGGGAGCTGTTTTTT.

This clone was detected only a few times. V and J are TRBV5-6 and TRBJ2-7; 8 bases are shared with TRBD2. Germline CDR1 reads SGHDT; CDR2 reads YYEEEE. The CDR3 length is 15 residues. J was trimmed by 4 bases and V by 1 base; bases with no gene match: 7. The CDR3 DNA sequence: TGTGCCAGCAGCTTGTATCCGGGACTAGTGTACGAGCAGTACTTC. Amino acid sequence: CASSLYPGLVYEQYF.

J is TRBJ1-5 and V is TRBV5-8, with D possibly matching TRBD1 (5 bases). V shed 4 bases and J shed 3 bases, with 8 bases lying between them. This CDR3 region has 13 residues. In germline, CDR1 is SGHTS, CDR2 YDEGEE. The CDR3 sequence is CASSTGLNQPQHF. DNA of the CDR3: TGTGCCAGCAGCACGGGACTCAATCAGCCCCAGCATTTT. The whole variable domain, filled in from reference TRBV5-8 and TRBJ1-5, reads EAGVTQSPTHLIKTRGQQATLRCSPISGHTSVYWYQQALGLGLQFLLWYDEGEERNRGNFPPRFSGRQFPNYSSELNVNALELEDSALYLCASSTGLNQPQHFGDGTRLSIL.